A selection of T cell receptor beta chains follows, all from one sample in a study of CD8 T cells in ankylosing spondylitis. MiXCR, applied by TCRdb to the 5' RACE reads, yields one record per CDR3 protein. The sample lists roughly 150,000 distinct CDR3 sequences, roughly 31% occurring once. The sequencing input was synovial fluid, either unsorted or a sorted T cell fraction (not recorded which). Source of these receptors: a male donor with ankylosing spondylitis. The CDR3 runs from the conserved cysteine through the conserved F or W. A D gene is named only where the DNA matches it firmly. Not every row has a clone size; where given, it reads once, few, many or a size class.

clone_size	v_call	d_call	j_call	cdr3_nt	cdr3_aa
few	TRBV2	-	TRBJ1-1	TGTGCCAGCAGTGAAACCAGGGAGGGCACTGAAGCTTTCTTT	CASSETREGTEAFF
-	TRBV5-1	-	TRBJ1-2	TGCGCCAGCAGCTTGGGGGGCAGCTATGGCTACACCTTC	CASSLGGSYGYTF
-	TRBV12-3/TRBV12-4	-	TRBJ1-2	TGTGCCAGCAGTTTAGCAGCTCCCTTAGGCTACACCTTC	CASSLAAPLGYTF
-	TRBV4-1	-	TRBJ2-2	TGCGCCAGCAGCCCATCGCAGGTAGCCACCGGGGAGCTGTTTTTT	CASSPSQVATGELFF
-	TRBV15	-	TRBJ2-7	TGTGCCACCAGCAGAGATTTGGCAGGCGCAGCGTACGAGCAGTACTTC	CATSRDLAGAAYEQYF
-	TRBV2	-	TRBJ2-2	TGTGCCAGCAGTGAAGGGACTCATAGCACCGGGGAGCTGTTTTTT	CASSEGTHSTGELFF
few	TRBV7-6	TRBD2	TRBJ2-5	TGTGCCAGCAGCTTAGGTCTACTAGCGGGAGGAATGGGAGTAAGGGAGACCCAGTACTTC	CASSLGLLAGGMGVRETQYF
-	TRBV7-3	-	TRBJ2-3	TGTGCCAGCAGCCGAGGAGCCGGGCCCACAGATACGCAGTATTTT	CASSRGAGPTDTQYF
-	TRBV10-3	-	TRBJ2-2	TGTGCCATCAGTGACTTGACAGGCGGGGAGCTGTTTTTT	CAISDLTGGELFF
-	TRBV19	TRBD1	TRBJ1-5	TGTGCCAGTATCCCTAAGACAGGGAATCAGCCCCAGCATTTT	CASIPKTGNQPQHF
medium-sized	TRBV7-2	TRBD1	TRBJ1-2	TGTGCCAGCAGCCCTGGGACAGGAGTATTCTATGGCTACACCTTC	CASSPGTGVFYGYTF
many	TRBV29-1	-	TRBJ1-1	TGCAGCGTTGAAGTGTTAGGGGGAAACACTGAAGCTTTCTTT	CSVEVLGGNTEAFF
few	TRBV15	-	TRBJ2-5	TGTGCCACCAGCAGAGGAGGCGAGAAAGCCCAGTACTTC	CATSRGGEKAQYF
-	TRBV7-9	-	TRBJ2-2	TGTGCCAGCAGCAACTACGGACAACGGCACCCCGGGGAGCTGTTTTTT	CASSNYGQRHPGELFF
-	TRBV12-3/TRBV12-4	TRBD2	TRBJ2-7	TGTGCCAGCAGTTCTACTAGCGGCTACGAGCAGTACTTC	CASSSTSGYEQYF
-	TRBV7-2	-	TRBJ1-3	TGTGCCAGCAGCTTAGGGCAGGCGCACTCTGGAAACACCATATATTTT	CASSLGQAHSGNTIYF
few	TRBV21-1	-	TRBJ2-1	TGTGCCAGCAGCAAACCGGGACTAGCGGATAACAATGAGCAGTTCTTC	CASSKPGLADNNEQFF
-	TRBV7-2	TRBD2	TRBJ2-3	TGTGCCAGCAGCCCCCAGGCGGGAGGGCCAGTGGATACGCAGTATTTT	CASSPQAGGPVDTQYF
many	TRBV28	-	TRBJ2-1	TGTGCCAGCAGTCCTACCTCAATCTATCTTGAATCGCCTCCAACCTACAATGAGCAGTTCTTC	CASSPTSIYLESPPTYNEQFF
-	TRBV6-1	TRBD2	TRBJ2-6	TGTGCCACCAAGGCACTAGCGGCCTCTGGGGCCAACGTCCTGACTTTC	CATKALAASGANVLTF
-	TRBV14	-	TRBJ2-4	TGTGCCAGCAGCCAAAGGGGGGAGGGAGACATTCAGTACTTC	CASSQRGEGDIQYF
many	TRBV20-1	TRBD2	TRBJ2-3	TGCAGTGCTGGGGTCGGGAGGCCGGGTGAAGATACGCAGTATTTT	CSAGVGRPGEDTQYF
once	TRBV5-5	TRBD1	TRBJ2-7	TGTGCCAGCAGCTTGTATGGGACAGGGGCAATGCGCGAGCAGTACTTC	CASSLYGTGAMREQYF
few	TRBV7-9	-	TRBJ1-2	TGTGCCAGCAGCTTATCATCAGGGGAGTGGAATGGCTACACCTTC	CASSLSSGEWNGYTF
-	TRBV5-1	-	TRBJ2-1	TGCGCCAGCAGCTTGGATTGGGGCAGTGGATACAATGAGCAGTTCTTC	CASSLDWGSGYNEQFF
few	TRBV9	-	TRBJ2-1	TGTGCCAGCAGCCAGACGGGACATCAGAGCTCCTACAATGAGCAGTTCTTC	CASSQTGHQSSYNEQFF
-	TRBV28	TRBD2	TRBJ2-3	TGTGCCAGCACCAGGGGGGTAGCGGGAGACTCCGATACGCAGTATTTT	CASTRGVAGDSDTQYF
-	TRBV20-1	-	TRBJ1-1	TGCAGTGCTATCATGAACACTGAAGCTTTCTTT	CSAIMNTEAFF
-	TRBV3-1	TRBD1	TRBJ1-2	TGTGCCAGCAGCCAGACAGGGCATGGCTACACCTTC	CASSQTGHGYTF
-	TRBV20-1	TRBD1	TRBJ1-5	TGCAGTGCTATGGTGGGACAGGGGAGCAATCAGCCCCAGCATTTT	CSAMVGQGSNQPQHF
-	TRBV19	TRBD2	TRBJ2-3	TGTGCCAGTAGTATGAAAACTAGCGGGAGACCCCCCACAGATACGCAGTATTTT	CASSMKTSGRPPTDTQYF
few	TRBV27	TRBD1	TRBJ2-7	TGTGCCAGCAGGCAAACAGGGGGAGGCTACGAGCAGTACTTC	CASRQTGGGYEQYF
-	TRBV20-1	-	TRBJ2-2	TGCAGTGCCCAAAAGGGCAGCCACACCGGGGAGCTGTTTTTT	CSAQKGSHTGELFF
-	TRBV23-1	-	TRBJ1-5	TGCGCCAGCAGTCATCCGGGGATCCTCAATCAGCCCCAGCATTTT	CASSHPGILNQPQHF
few	TRBV20-1	-	TRBJ2-5	TGCAGTGCTAGGAGGGGAGAGACCCAGTACTTC	CSARRGETQYF
many	TRBV7-7	-	TRBJ2-1	TGTGCTAGCAGCTTAGCTGGAGGTGAGCAGTTCTTC	CASSLAGGEQFF
many	TRBV11-2	-	TRBJ1-2	TGTGCCAGCAGCTTAGTGGGAGCGGGGCGTGATGGCTACACCTTC	CASSLVGAGRDGYTF
few	TRBV7-9	-	TRBJ2-5	TGTGCCAGCAGCCAGGGGGGGGGCCTCCAAGAGACCCAGTACTTC	CASSQGGGLQETQYF
many	TRBV7-2	TRBD1	TRBJ1-4	TGTGCCAGCAGCTGGCAGGGGGCGGGGGATGAAAAACTGTTTTTT	CASSWQGAGDEKLFF
many	TRBV7-3	-	TRBJ2-7	TGTGCCAGCAGCCCCGAACCTGAGGGCGAGCAGTACTTC	CASSPEPEGEQYF
-	TRBV27	-	TRBJ1-4	TGTGCCAGCAGTTTCGGCAGGGCTAGCGAAAAACTGTTTTTT	CASSFGRASEKLFF